This paragraph reports one TCR beta chain. Its antigen remains unknown. The data were taken from a study of beta chain features in type 1 diabetes. The isolated RNA, all of it, was reverse transcribed, so expressed TCRB transcripts were what got sequenced. TCRdb's table, derived via immunoSEQ multiplex PCR, lists solely in-frame clones and lacks some. The table has hundreds of thousands of clones, 13% seen once. Per the germline V gene, CDR1 is MNHNS and CDR2 is SASEGT. This CDR3 has 15 amino acids. V lost 3 bases to trimming and J lost 1 base, with 11 bases between them. Donors contributed one heparinised blood draw apiece, averaging about 110 mL. Whole-study findings and limits: In all four CD4+ subsets, TCRB CDR3 length was significantly, moderately reduced in type 1 diabetes.

The chain carries TRBV6-1 and TRBJ2-3; weak D call: TRBD2 (7 bases). The sequence derives from a man in his late teens or twenties with type 1 diabetes. The sequenced material came from naive CD4+ T cells from blood. CDR3 in amino acids: CASSDMGGRTDTQYF. The DNA for the CDR3 is TGTGCCAGCAGTGACATGGGGGGGCGCACAGATACGCAGTATTTT.